The entry that follows covers one T cell receptor beta chain sequence. Its binding antigen is unknown. One base away there is no much larger clone; base qualities are not given. TCR CDR3 regions were amplified from genomic DNA by multiplex PCR using the deep immunoSEQ assay. Extracted genomic DNA from each cell subset was spread evenly across all wells of several immunoSEQ 96-well plates, with each plate serving as a replicate. For sorted subsets, each replicate PCR was loaded with about 0.2 ug genomic DNA, equivalent to roughly 30,000 T cell genomes. Purified libraries were measured with a Qubit 3.0 fluorometer, size-checked on a Bioanalyzer 2100, and measured again with the KAPA Library Quantification kit. Every immunoSEQ 96-well plate was sequenced on a separate single-read 150-cycle Illumina NextSeq 550 flow cell. Per the original workflow: Because the immunoSEQ output held only junctional sequences and lacked quality scores, the filtering could not match the filtering applied to full-length reads. To assign V/J genes and CDR3, sequences were annotated against IMGT germline references using PyIR, a Python wrapper for IgBLAST v1.9. Any read was removed if the V/J assignment was weak (E-value above 1e-6), the CDR3 was missing, or the read contained stop codons, out-of-frame junctions, or ambiguous translated residues. V3J clonotypes were defined by identical inferred V gene, J gene, and CDR3 amino acid sequence. Percentage overlap between repertoires was computed as shared unique clonotypes divided by the size of the smaller repertoire. Repertoire richness was assessed with RTK rarefaction, the Chao1 estimator, and Recon v2.1 estimates of unobserved clonotypes. For all TCRbeta clonotypes obtained by the gDNA method from a few donors, generation probabilities were computed with OLGA. In its TCRdb copy, this immuneACCESS table keeps in-frame sequences only and misses some clones. Where compared with another copy, unresolved V genes explain less than half of these, and the others have no known cause. V and J calls and clone size are copied from that table; D and trimming were computed from the DNA. Here the sample has 1,500,000 or so clones; roughly 96% occur a single time. The ten largest make up over 1% of the sample.

The sample is drawn from a study of shared clonotypes between healthy human individuals (dated by TCRdb to 2020 to 2022). Regarding the complete study: A couple of women and a few men aged 18 to 49 years were included in the cohort. To increase sequencing depth and limit assay-specific biases, TCR repertoire library preparation and sequencing were carried out by different laboratories using diverse techniques. The study deeply sequenced blood TCR repertoires of five healthy adults to estimate repertoire size and the extent of clonotype sharing between individuals. For each donor, CD4 naive and CD4 memory were each run on three plates, CD8 naive on two plates, and CD8 memory on one plate. Between about 0.94 and 10 billion PBMCs per donor were obtained by leukapheresis. Results and caveats for the whole study, not just this receptor: Naive subsets generally had larger estimated clonotype richness than memory subsets did. Compared with non-shared clonotypes, the clonotypes found in all four sorted-subset donors had higher generation probabilities. When a few donors were compared, the shared fraction of clonotypes was 5% to 6.5% for naive CD4, 3% to 4% for naive CD8, roughly 2.5% for memory CD4, and 0.35% to 0.5% for memory CD8. Only blood was sampled, and tissue TCR repertoires likely differ from those in blood. The small number of donors limited the genetic and exposure-history diversity represented. Rarefaction of sorted-subset datasets indicated incomplete sequencing despite the large sequencing depth. Based on pairwise subsampling, the degree of clonotype sharing among donors was expected to be affected by sequencing depth.

V is pruned by 4 bases and J by 2 bases, leaving 12 bases of the junction without a gene match. CDR1 SGHRS and CDR2 YFSETQ were looked up in the germline V gene. The CDR3 runs 16 amino acids, cysteine and phenylalanine included. Only CDR3 DNA remains: 48 bases, in frame from the first base. Donors were healthy HIV-negative adults with no recently reported acute infections or vaccinations. Only Caucasian adults living in Nashville, Tennessee, USA were represented among the donors. CD4+ T cells were enriched by magnetic negative selection, after which naive cells were positively selected on CD45RA and the negative fraction was taken as the memory subset. Blood was obtained by leukapheresis, after which PBMCs were separated by Ficoll-Histopaque density gradient centrifugation and cryopreserved in liquid nitrogen vapor phase. Analytical flow cytometry was used to check the purity and quantity of each magnetically sorted T cell population. Each sorted fraction had its genomic DNA isolated and then quantified by UV absorbance on a Nanodrop 2000c.

The sequenced material came from naive CD4+ T cells sorted from blood. This specimen's cell subset or site label, per the study, means: CD45RA+ positively selected. The origin of this receptor is a man younger than 40 in good health. Recombination connected TRBV5-1 to TRBJ2-7; TRBD2 matches 7 bases in the middle. Read as DNA, the sequence is TGCGCCAGCAGCCCCTCCACCGGGAGGACGGCCTACGAGCAGTACTTC. This yields the protein CASSPSTGRTAYEQYF.